This T cell receptor beta chain was recorded in a study of blood T cell repertoires in COVID-19. Study-wide context: Acute-phase and convalescent COVID-19 samples originated in the United States, Italy and Spain.

The recovered donors of Cohort 3 showed two negative PCRs, clearance, or symptom resolution. Sequenced by immunoSEQ multiplex PCR; TCRdb stores in-frame clones only, minus some. In the table there are 150,000 or so clones, more than 80% of which are singletons. Trimming stripped 3 bases from V and 4 bases from J, with 12 bases between. Germline V CDR1 and CDR2: SEHNR, FQNEAQ (reference sequence). The CDR3 length is 14 residues. The TCR comes from a man aged 45 to 65 who had recovered from COVID-19. The V and J genes are TRBV7-9 and TRBJ1-1; D might be TRBD1 (5 bases). Material: PBMCs or T cells enriched from blood (not recorded which). CDR3 sequence (DNA): TGTGCCAGCAGCTTGGGGGGGTCGACCACTGAAGCTTTCTTT. Protein sequence: CASSLGGSTTEAFF.